These T cell receptor beta chains were read from a single sample in a study of shared clonotypes between healthy human individuals. Only in-frame clones appear in the TCRdb table, and some are missing; sequencing was by immunoSEQ multiplex PCR. The sample holds about 2,100,000 clones; roughly 91% are singletons and the top ten take more than 1.5%. The source material was naive CD8+ T cells from PBMCs. All receptors derive from a man aged 18 to 30 in good health. Some clones in this sample may be carry-over from other donors' samples. CDR3s include the opening cysteine and the closing phenylalanine or tryptophan. A D gene is named only where the DNA matches it firmly. A row's size may be missing; if present it is once, few, many or a size class.

D gene,clone size,V gene,J gene,CDR3 protein,CDR3 DNA
TRBD2,.,TRBV7-9,TRBJ2-7,CASSATTSGSRYEQYF,TGTGCCAGCAGCGCTACGACTAGCGGGTCCCGCTACGAGCAGTACTTC
.,.,TRBV7-9,TRBJ2-5,CASSLASGQETQYF,TGTGCCAGCAGCTTAGCGTCCGGGCAAGAGACCCAGTACTTC
.,.,TRBV27,TRBJ2-1,CASSLSRGRNEQFF,TGTGCCAGCAGTTTATCCCGAGGACGCAATGAGCAGTTCTTC
.,.,TRBV27,TRBJ2-3,CASGGWGGSDTQYF,TGTGCCAGCGGGGGCTGGGGAGGGTCTGATACGCAGTATTTT
TRBD1,few,TRBV19,TRBJ2-7,CASSSGTGTYEQYF,TGTGCCAGTAGTTCCGGGACAGGGACCTACGAGCAGTACTTC
TRBD1,.,TRBV27,TRBJ1-1,CASSLSTGALTEAFF,TGTGCCAGCAGTTTAAGTACAGGGGCTCTCACTGAAGCTTTCTTT
.,.,TRBV7-2,TRBJ2-1,CASSLWAEGPHEQFF,TGTGCCAGCAGCTTATGGGCGGAGGGTCCCCATGAGCAGTTCTTC
TRBD2,.,TRBV4-1,TRBJ2-2,CASSLPSSGNTGELFF,TGCGCCAGCAGCCTACCTTCTAGCGGAAACACCGGGGAGCTGTTTTTT
.,.,TRBV7-2,TRBJ2-7,CASSLEIVPYEQYF,TGTGCCAGCAGCTTAGAGATAGTCCCCTACGAGCAGTACTTC
.,.,TRBV9,TRBJ2-3,CASSAPRRGRVRDTQYF,TGTGCCAGCAGCGCCCCCAGGCGGGGCAGGGTAAGAGATACGCAGTATTTT
.,.,TRBV9,TRBJ2-7,CASGESHEQYF,TGTGCCAGTGGAGAGAGTCACGAGCAGTACTTC
TRBD2,.,TRBV7-9,TRBJ2-7,CASSLALAGGIYEQYF,TGTGCCAGCAGCTTAGCTCTAGCGGGGGGAATCTACGAGCAGTACTTC
TRBD1,.,TRBV4-1,TRBJ1-4,CASSPGTGNEKLFF,TGCGCCAGCAGCCCTGGGACAGGAAATGAAAAACTGTTTTTT
.,.,TRBV15,TRBJ2-7,CATSGGGQSTYEQYF,TGTGCCACCAGCGGGGGTGGACAGTCTACCTACGAGCAGTACTTC
.,.,TRBV6-5,TRBJ2-5,CASSYSLGTPGETQYF,TGTGCCAGCAGTTACTCGCTCGGGACTCCGGGAGAGACCCAGTACTTC
.,few,TRBV27,TRBJ2-1,CASSLGGHGLFF,TGTGCCAGCAGTTTAGGTGGACACGGTTTGTTCTTC
.,.,TRBV5-6,TRBJ2-1,CASSEKWDEQFF,TGTGCCAGCAGCGAGAAGTGGGATGAGCAGTTCTTC
.,.,TRBV27,TRBJ2-7,CASSHASYEQYF,TGTGCCAGCAGTCACGCCTCCTACGAGCAGTACTTC
.,.,TRBV29-1,TRBJ1-3,CSFGGSGNTIYF,TGCAGTTTCGGGGGCTCTGGAAACACCATATATTTT
.,once,TRBV6-1,TRBJ2-3,CASSERRVGGTDTQYF,TGTGCCAGCAGTGAACGCCGAGTTGGGGGCACAGATACGCAGTATTTT
.,.,TRBV11-3,TRBJ1-2,CASSLRPGGHYGYTF,TGTGCCAGCAGCTTAAGGCCGGGGGGTCACTATGGCTACACCTTC
.,.,TRBV6-5,TRBJ2-7,CASSWGHLYEQYF,TGTGCCAGCAGTTGGGGACATCTCTACGAGCAGTACTTC
TRBD1,.,TRBV4-3,TRBJ2-7,CASSQAQGKYEQYF,TGCGCCAGCAGCCAAGCACAGGGGAAGTACGAGCAGTACTTC
.,.,TRBV5-8,TRBJ2-7,CASSLDSQELYEQYF,TGTGCCAGCAGCTTGGATTCCCAGGAACTTTACGAGCAGTACTTC
.,.,TRBV2,TRBJ2-3,CASSERGTDTQYF,TGTGCCAGCAGTGAGAGGGGCACAGATACGCAGTATTTT
TRBD2,.,TRBV7-6,TRBJ2-7,CASSLSVAGSYEQYF,TGTGCCAGCAGCTTATCGGTAGCGGGAAGCTACGAGCAGTACTTC
TRBD2,once,TRBV27,TRBJ2-1,CASSGGGRAYNEQFF,TGTGCCAGCAGCGGGGGCGGGAGGGCCTACAATGAGCAGTTCTTC
TRBD1,.,TRBV28,TRBJ2-7,CASSLQGFEQYF,TGTGCCAGCAGCCTACAGGGGTTCGAGCAGTACTTC
.,.,TRBV5-4,TRBJ2-3,CASSQDFYGRDTQYF,TGTGCCAGCAGCCAAGATTTTTACGGCAGAGATACGCAGTATTTT
.,.,TRBV28,TRBJ1-2,CATRPGNYGYTF,TGTGCCACCCGCCCGGGGAACTATGGCTACACCTTC
.,.,TRBV5-4,TRBJ1-2,CASSSGSYGYTF,TGTGCCAGCAGCTCGGGATCCTATGGCTACACCTTC
.,.,TRBV28,TRBJ1-1,CASSLVRDTEAFF,TGTGCCAGCAGTTTAGTGCGGGACACTGAAGCTTTCTTT
.,.,TRBV27,TRBJ2-3,CASSKNGLTDTQYF,TGTGCCAGCAGTAAAAATGGGTTGACAGATACGCAGTATTTT
TRBD2,.,TRBV7-3,TRBJ2-3,CASSLTGGRGDTQYF,TGTGCCAGCAGCTTAACAGGCGGGAGGGGAGATACGCAGTATTTT
.,.,TRBV5-1,TRBJ2-7,CASSLEVRVPYEQYF,TGCGCCAGCAGCTTGGAAGTAAGGGTCCCCTACGAGCAGTACTTC
TRBD1,.,TRBV6-5,TRBJ1-1,CASSWTGKAEAFF,TGTGCCAGCAGTTGGACAGGGAAGGCTGAAGCTTTCTTT
TRBD1,.,TRBV6-5,TRBJ1-4,CASSSRGQGEKLFF,TGTGCCAGCAGTTCCAGGGGGCAGGGGGAAAAACTGTTTTTT
TRBD1,.,TRBV6-6,TRBJ2-1,CASSPDRVYNEQFF,TGTGCCAGCAGTCCGGACAGGGTCTACAATGAGCAGTTCTTC
.,few,TRBV7-9,TRBJ2-2,CASSLPGELFF,TGTGCCAGCAGCTTACCCGGGGAGCTGTTTTTT
TRBD1,.,TRBV25-1,TRBJ2-2,CASSETGGTGELFF,TGTGCCAGCAGTGAGACAGGGGGCACCGGGGAGCTGTTTTTT
.,.,TRBV5-4,TRBJ2-7,CASSIGPIGEQYF,TGTGCCAGCAGCATCGGACCCATCGGGGAGCAGTACTTC
.,.,TRBV11-2,TRBJ1-1,CASSSGGGGRLEAFF,TGTGCCAGCAGCTCAGGTGGAGGGGGGCGACTTGAAGCTTTCTTT
.,.,TRBV5-4,TRBJ2-7,CASSLPTEGYEQYF,TGTGCCAGCAGCTTACCGACAGAGGGCTACGAGCAGTACTTC